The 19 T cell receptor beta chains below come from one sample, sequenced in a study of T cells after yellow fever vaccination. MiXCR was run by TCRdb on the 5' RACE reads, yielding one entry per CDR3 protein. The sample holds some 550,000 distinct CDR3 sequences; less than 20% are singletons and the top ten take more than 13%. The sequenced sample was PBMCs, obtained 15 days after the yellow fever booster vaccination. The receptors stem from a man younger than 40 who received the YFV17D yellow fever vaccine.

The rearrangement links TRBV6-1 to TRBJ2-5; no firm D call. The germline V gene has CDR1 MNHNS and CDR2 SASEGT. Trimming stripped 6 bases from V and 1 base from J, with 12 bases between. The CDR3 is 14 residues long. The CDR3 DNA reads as TGTGCCAGCAGGGCCTTCATAGCCCAAGAGACCCAGTACTTC. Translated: CASRAFIAQETQYF.

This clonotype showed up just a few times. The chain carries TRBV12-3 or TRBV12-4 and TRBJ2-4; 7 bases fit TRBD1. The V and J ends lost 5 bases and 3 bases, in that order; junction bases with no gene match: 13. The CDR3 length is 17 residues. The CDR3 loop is CASSPRDSRVGKNIQYF. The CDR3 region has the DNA TGTGCCAGCAGTCCTAGGGACAGTAGAGTGGGCAAAAACATTCAGTACTTC.

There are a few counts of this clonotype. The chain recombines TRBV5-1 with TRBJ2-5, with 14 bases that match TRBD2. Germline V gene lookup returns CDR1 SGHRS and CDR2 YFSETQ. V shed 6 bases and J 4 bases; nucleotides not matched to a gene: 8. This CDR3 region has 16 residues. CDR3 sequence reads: CASTQGLAGEVETQYF. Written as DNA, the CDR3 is TGCGCCAGCACTCAGGGACTAGCGGGAGAGGTAGAGACCCAGTACTTC.

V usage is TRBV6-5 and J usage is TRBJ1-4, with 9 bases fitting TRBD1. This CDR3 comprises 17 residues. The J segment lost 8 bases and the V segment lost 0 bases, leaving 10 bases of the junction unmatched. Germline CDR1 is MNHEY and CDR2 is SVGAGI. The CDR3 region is CASSYSPPGTGWEKLFF. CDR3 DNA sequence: TGTGCCAGCAGTTACTCACCCCCCGGGACAGGGTGGGAAAAACTGTTTTTT.

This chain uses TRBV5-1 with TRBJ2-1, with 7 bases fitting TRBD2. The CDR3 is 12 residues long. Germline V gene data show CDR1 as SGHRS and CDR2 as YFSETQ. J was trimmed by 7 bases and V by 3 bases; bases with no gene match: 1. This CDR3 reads CASSWEGNEQFF. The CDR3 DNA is TGCGCCAGCAGCTGGGAGGGAAATGAGCAGTTCTTC.

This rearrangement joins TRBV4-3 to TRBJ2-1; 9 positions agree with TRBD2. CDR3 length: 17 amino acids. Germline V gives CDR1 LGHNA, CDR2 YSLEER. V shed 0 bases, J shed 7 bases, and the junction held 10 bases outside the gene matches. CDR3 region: CASSQDSGGRAGNEQFF. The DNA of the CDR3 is TGCGCCAGCAGCCAAGATAGTGGCGGGAGGGCCGGGAATGAGCAGTTCTTC.

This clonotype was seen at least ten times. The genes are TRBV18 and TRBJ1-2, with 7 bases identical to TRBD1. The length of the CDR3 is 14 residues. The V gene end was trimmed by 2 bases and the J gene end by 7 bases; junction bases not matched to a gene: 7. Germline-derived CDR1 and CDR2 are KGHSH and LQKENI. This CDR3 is CASSPSDRVAGYTF. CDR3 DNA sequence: TGTGCCAGCTCACCATCAGACAGGGTAGCTGGCTACACCTTC.

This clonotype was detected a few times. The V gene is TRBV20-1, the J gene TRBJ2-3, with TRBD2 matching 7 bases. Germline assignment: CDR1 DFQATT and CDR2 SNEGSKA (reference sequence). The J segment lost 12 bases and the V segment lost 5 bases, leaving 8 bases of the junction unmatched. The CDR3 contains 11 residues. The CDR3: CSAQTGGPQYF. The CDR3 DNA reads TGCAGTGCTCAAACGGGAGGCCCCCAGTATTTT.

For the CDR3, the DNA is TGTGCCAGCAGCGTAGAAATAGCGGGAGAAAATGAGCAGTTCTTC. Protein sequence: CASSVEIAGENEQFF. The chain recombines TRBV9 with TRBJ2-1; 9 nucleotides line up with TRBD2. The V gene end was trimmed by 0 bases and the J gene end by 7 bases; junction bases not matched to a gene: 5. The CDR3 spans 15 residues. CDR1 is SGDLS and CDR2 is YYNGEE in the germline V gene. The full variable domain, in which reference TRBV9 and TRBJ2-1 provide the parts outside the CDR3, is DSGVTQTPKHLITATGQRVTLRCSPRSGDLSVYWYQQSLDQGLQFLIQYYNGEERAKGNILERFSAQQFPDLHSELNLSSLELGDSALYFCASSVEIAGENEQFFGPGTRLTVL.

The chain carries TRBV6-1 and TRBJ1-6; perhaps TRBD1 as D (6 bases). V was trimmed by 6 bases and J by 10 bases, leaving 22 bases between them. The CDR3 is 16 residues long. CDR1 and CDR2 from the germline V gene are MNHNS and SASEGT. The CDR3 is CASRAGGSTSGSPLHF. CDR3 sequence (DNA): TGTGCCAGCAGGGCGGGGGGCAGCACAAGTGGGTCACCCCTCCACTTT.

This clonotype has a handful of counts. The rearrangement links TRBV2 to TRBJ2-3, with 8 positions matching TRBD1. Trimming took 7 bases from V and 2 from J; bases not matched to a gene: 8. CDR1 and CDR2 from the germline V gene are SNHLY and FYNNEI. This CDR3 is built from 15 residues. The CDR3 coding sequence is TGTGCCAGCATCCGAGGACAGGGCGTCACAGATACGCAGTATTTT. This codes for CASIRGQGVTDTQYF.

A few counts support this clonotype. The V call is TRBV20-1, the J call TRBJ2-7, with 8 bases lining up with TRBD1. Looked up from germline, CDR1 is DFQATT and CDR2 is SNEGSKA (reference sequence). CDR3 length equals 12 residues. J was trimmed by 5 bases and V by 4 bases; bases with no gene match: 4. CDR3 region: CSAKIQGDEQYF. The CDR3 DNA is TGCAGTGCTAAGATACAGGGGGACGAGCAGTACTTC.

CDR3 sequence: CASSPRTSGRYTQYF. In DNA form, the CDR3 reads TGTGCCAGCAGCCCGAGGACTAGCGGGAGGTATACGCAGTATTTT. The chain carries TRBV7-2 and TRBJ2-3; TRBD2 matches 14 bases. With V trimmed by 5 bases and J by 7 bases, 5 bases remained unmatched. Per the germline V gene, CDR1 is SGHTA and CDR2 is FQGNSA. This CDR3 is built from 15 residues.

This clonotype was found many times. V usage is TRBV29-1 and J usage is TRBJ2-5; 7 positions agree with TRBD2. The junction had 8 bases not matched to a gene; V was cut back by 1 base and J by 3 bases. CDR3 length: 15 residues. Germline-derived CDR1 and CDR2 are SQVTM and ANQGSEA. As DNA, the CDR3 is TGCAGCGTTGAAGGGGGAGGGAGATCCGAAGAGACCCAGTACTTC. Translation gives CSVEGGGRSEETQYF. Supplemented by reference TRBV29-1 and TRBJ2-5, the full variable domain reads SAVISQKPSRDICQRGTSLTIQCQVDSQVTMMFWYRQQPGQSLTLIATANQGSEATYESGFVIDKFPISRPNLTFSTLTVSNMSPEDSSIYLCSVEGGGRSEETQYFGPGTRLLVL.

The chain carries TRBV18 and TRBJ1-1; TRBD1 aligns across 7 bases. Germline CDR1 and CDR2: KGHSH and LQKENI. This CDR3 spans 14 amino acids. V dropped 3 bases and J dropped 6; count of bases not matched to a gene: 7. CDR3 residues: CASSPGAGGPEAFF. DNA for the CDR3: TGTGCCAGCTCACCTGGGGCAGGGGGTCCTGAAGCTTTCTTT.

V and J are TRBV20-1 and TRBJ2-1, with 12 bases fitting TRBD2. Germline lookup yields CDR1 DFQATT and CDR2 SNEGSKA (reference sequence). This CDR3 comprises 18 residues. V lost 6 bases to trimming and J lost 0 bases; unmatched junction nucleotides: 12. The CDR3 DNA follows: TGCAGTGCCGCGCCCCGGACTAGCGGGAAAAGCTCCTACAATGAGCAGTTCTTC. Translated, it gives CSAAPRTSGKSSYNEQFF.

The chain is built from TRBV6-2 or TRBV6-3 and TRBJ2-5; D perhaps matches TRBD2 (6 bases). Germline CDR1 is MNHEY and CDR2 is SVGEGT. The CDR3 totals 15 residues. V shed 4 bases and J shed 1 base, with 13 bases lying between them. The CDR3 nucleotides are TGTGCCAGCAGTTTCCCCCGGGACTCCCAAGAGACCCAGTACTTC. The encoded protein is CASSFPRDSQETQYF.

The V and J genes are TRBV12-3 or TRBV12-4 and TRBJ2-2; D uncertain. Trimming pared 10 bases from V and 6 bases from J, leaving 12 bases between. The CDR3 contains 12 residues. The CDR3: CAIGSAAGELFF. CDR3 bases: TGTGCCATAGGTTCTGCGGCCGGGGAGCTGTTTTTT.

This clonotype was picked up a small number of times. CDR3 sequence: CASQRGPTGELFF. CDR3 in DNA: TGTGCCAGTCAGCGGGGGCCTACCGGGGAGCTGTTTTTT. This chain joins TRBV27 and TRBJ2-2, with 8 bases lining up with TRBD2. V was pared by 9 bases and J by 5 bases, with 5 bases of the junction left unmatched. Looked up from germline, CDR1 is MNHEY and CDR2 is SMNVEV (reference sequence). This CDR3 region has 13 residues.